The 9 T cell receptor beta chains given below trace back to one sample, sequenced in a study of cytomegalovirus exposure and HLA in healthy donors. Amplification used 60 Vbeta primers and 13 Jbeta primers. Sequencing used immunoSEQ multiplex PCR; TCRdb keeps in-frame clones, though not all of them. The table records under 250,000 clones, about 78% of them present only once. Specimen: PBMCs. The receptors originated from a male donor in good health and CMV-seronegative.

This clone came up a few times. The chain recombines TRBV6-1 with TRBJ1-1; tentatively, D is TRBD1 (5 bases). Germline V gives CDR1 MNHNS, CDR2 SASEGT. The CDR3 consists of 11 residues. V lost 7 bases to trimming and J lost 10 bases, with 13 bases between them. In nucleotides, the CDR3 is TGTGCCAGCACCCAGGGAGGTCCAGCTTTCTTT. Its protein is CASTQGGPAFF.

In the case of this clone: One end of the junction is discordant with germline, which a read error may explain. This rearrangement joins TRBV6-5 to TRBJ1-5; maybe TRBD1 (5 bases). The CDR3 runs 13 residues. CDR1 and CDR2 (germline): MNHEY, SVGAGI. CDR3 in amino acids: CASSRSGGETLEF. In nucleotides, the CDR3 is TGTGCCAGCAGCCGCTCCGGGGGGGAGACGCTTGAATTT.

The genes are TRBV19 and TRBJ2-7; 8 bases align to TRBD1. J was trimmed by 0 bases and V by 5 bases; bases with no gene match: 6. The CDR3 runs to 15 residues. Germline CDR1 reads LNHDA; CDR2 reads SQIVND (reference sequence). This chain's CDR3 is CASSSRTGNSYEQYF. For the CDR3, the DNA is TGTGCCAGTAGTTCAAGGACAGGGAACTCCTACGAGCAGTACTTC.

V and J are TRBV4-1 and TRBJ2-7; 14 bases are shared with TRBD2. This CDR3 comprises 16 residues. Trimming at V came to 3 bases and at J to 1 base, leaving 2 bases not matched to a gene. Germline assignment: CDR1 MGHRA and CDR2 YSYEKL. CDR3 DNA sequence: TGCGCCAGCAGCCAGGGACTAGCGGGAGTTTCCTACGAGCAGTACTTC. Its protein is CASSQGLAGVSYEQYF.

This clone was seen only once. The J gene is TRBJ1-4, the V gene TRBV28; 9 bases align to TRBD1. This CDR3 is 15 amino acids long. The ends lost 5 bases at V and 8 bases at J; junction bases unmatched: 9. Germline V gives CDR1 MDHEN, CDR2 SYDVKM. CDR3 protein: CASSAAGQGHEKLFF. The DNA of the CDR3 is TGTGCCAGCAGTGCAGCGGGACAGGGCCACGAAAAACTGTTTTTT.

Regarding this clone: Distinct nucleotide sequences in the sample also encode this CDR3. The V call is TRBV6-1, the J call TRBJ2-7; 8 nucleotides line up with TRBD1. The CDR3 has 15 residues. The trim removed 6 bases at V and 0 bases at J, leaving 7 bases unmatched. The germline gives CDR1 MNHNS, CDR2 SASEGT. The CDR3 DNA reads as TGTGCCAGCAGGGACAGGGCCCTGGGCTCCTACGAGCAGTACTTC. It specifies CASRDRALGSYEQYF.

The V gene is TRBV5-1, the J gene TRBJ2-5; no clear D. The J call may not be correct, given that the DNA end is closer to TRBJ2-7. CDR3 size: 14 residues. Per the germline V gene, CDR1 is SGHRS and CDR2 is YFSETQ. The CDR3 sequence: CASSSDLSSYEQYF. The CDR3 DNA reads as TGCGCCAGCAGCTCCGACTTGAGCTCCTACGAGCAGTACTTC.

CDR3 DNA sequence: TGTGCCAGCAGCTCGGGGGACAGGGGGTCCTATGGCTACACCTTC. This sequence encodes CASSSGDRGSYGYTF. The rearrangement joins TRBV6-5 to TRBJ1-2, with 11 bases identical to TRBD1. This CDR3 contains 15 residues. V was pared by 6 bases and J by 4 bases, with 7 bases of the junction left unmatched. Germline loops: CDR1 MNHEY, CDR2 SVGAGI.

The V gene is TRBV6-4, the J gene TRBJ2-7; TRBD1 agrees at 11 bases. Germline V gene lookup returns CDR1 MRHNA and CDR2 SNTAGT. V trimming: 4 bases; J trimming: 0 bases; junction bases outside the gene matches: 2. The length of the CDR3 is 15 residues. The CDR3 DNA reads TGTGCCAGCAGTGCCGGGACAGGGGGCTCCTACGAGCAGTACTTC. Its translation: CASSAGTGGSYEQYF.